This TCR beta chain was captured by sequencing in a study of blood T cell repertoires in COVID-19. The germline V and J ends were trimmed by 5 bases and 4 bases, with 8 bases remaining between them. CDR1 is MNHEY and CDR2 is SVGEGT in the germline V gene. This CDR3 contains 12 residues. Measured with immunoSEQ multiplex PCR; TCRdb has only the in-frame clones, and not every one. The data show some 180,000 clones, 70% to 85% seen once. The receptor comes from an older woman in a cohort exposed to, infected with or recovered from COVID-19 (not recorded which). V is TRBV6-2 or TRBV6-3 and J is TRBJ1-2, with D unresolved. The sequenced material came from PBMCs or T cells enriched from blood (not recorded which). The CDR3 is CASSPRGYGYTF. In DNA, the CDR3 is TGTGCCAGCAGTCCCCGAGGCTATGGCTACACCTTC.